The rows below give T cell receptor beta chains drawn from one sample of a study of blood T cell repertoires in COVID-19. TCRdb keeps only in-frame clones here, not all; method: immunoSEQ multiplex PCR. The repertoire holds some 80,000 clones, around 84% seen once, with 30% to 45% in the top ten. The sequencing sample was made of peripheral blood. These receptors came from a woman in her 70s with acute or convalescent COVID-19. Each CDR3 is given with its conserved first and last residue. Fields, in order: clone size, J gene, V gene, D gene, CDR3 protein, CDR3 DNA. D genes are given only for firm matches. The size field is filled for only some rows; it gives once, few, many or a size class.

NA TRBJ2-1 TRBV6-6 TRBD1 CASQDRESLLYNEQFF TGTGCCAGCCAAGACAGGGAGTCTCTTCTCTACAATGAGCAGTTCTTC
NA TRBJ2-7 TRBV25-1 NA CASSASGGPSYEQYF TGTGCCAGCAGCGCATCCGGTGGGCCGTCCTACGAGCAGTACTTC
NA TRBJ1-1 TRBV5-4 NA CASSLRDGETEAFF TGTGCCAGCAGCTTAAGGGATGGGGAGACTGAAGCTTTCTTT
NA TRBJ2-3 TRBV29-1 NA CSVEAAGPTDTQYF TGCAGCGTTGAAGCTGCGGGCCCGACAGATACGCAGTATTTT
NA TRBJ1-2 TRBV18 TRBD1 CASSPDRAGYGYTF TGTGCCAGCTCACCAGACAGGGCAGGCTATGGCTACACCTTC
NA TRBJ2-3 TRBV7-8 NA CASTPLTPGGADMQYF TGTGCCAGCACCCCATTGACTCCCGGAGGGGCAGATATGCAGTATTTT
NA TRBJ1-1 TRBV10-1 NA CASSRQRSNTEAFF TGCGCCAGCAGTCGACAGAGAAGTAACACTGAAGCTTTCTTT
NA TRBJ1-5 TRBV19 NA CASSNDRGQPQHF TGTGCCAGTAGTAATGACCGGGGTCAGCCCCAGCATTTT
NA TRBJ2-7 TRBV10-3 NA CAIRLGGSGEQYF TGTGCCATCAGGCTAGGGGGTTCGGGGGAGCAGTACTTC
NA TRBJ2-5 TRBV5-1 NA CASSFGTNQETQYF TGCGCCAGCAGCTTCGGGACAAACCAAGAGACCCAGTACTTC
NA TRBJ1-2 TRBV27 TRBD1 CASSARDRGDYGYTF TGTGCCAGCAGTGCCCGGGACAGGGGCGACTATGGCTACACCTTC
NA TRBJ1-2 TRBV5-1 NA CASSFTGLEGYTF TGCGCCAGCAGCTTTACAGGGCTTGAAGGCTACACCTTC
NA TRBJ1-1 TRBV19 NA CASTKVRTRRTEAFF TGTGCCAGTACGAAAGTTAGAACGCGGCGGACTGAAGCTTTCTTT
NA TRBJ2-7 TRBV20-1 NA CSASQAEGESYEQYF TGCAGTGCTAGTCAGGCAGAGGGAGAGTCCTACGAGCAGTACTTC
NA TRBJ2-1 TRBV25-1 TRBD1 CASSELVTGGFNEQFF TGTGCCAGCAGTGAATTGGTGACAGGGGGCTTCAATGAGCAGTTCTTC
NA TRBJ2-7 TRBV3-1/TRBV3-2 TRBD2 CASSQDGGPGGEQYF TGTGCCAGCAGCCAAGATGGAGGACCGGGGGGGGAGCAGTACTTC
NA TRBJ2-5 TRBV18 TRBD1 CASSLGTEETQYF TGTGCCAGCTCACTGGGGACAGAAGAGACCCAGTACTTC
NA TRBJ2-1 TRBV5-1 TRBD1 CASSLSGGDSNEQFF TGCGCCAGCAGCTTATCAGGGGGTGATTCCAATGAGCAGTTCTTC
NA TRBJ2-5 TRBV5-1 TRBD1 CASSPGTDQETQYF TGCGCCAGCAGCCCGGGGACAGACCAAGAGACCCAGTACTTC
NA TRBJ2-7 TRBV14 NA CASSPSSYEQYF TGTGCCAGCAGTCCTAGCTCCTACGAGCAGTACTTC
NA TRBJ1-4 TRBV2 TRBD1 CACVQGATNEKLFF TGTGCATGCGTCCAGGGGGCAACTAATGAAAAACTGTTTTTT
NA TRBJ2-2 TRBV19 TRBD1 CASKLTHLLNSADRGRLITGELFF TGTGCCAGTAAGCTCACCCATCTCCTAAATTCCGCGGACAGGGGGCGACTAATCACCGGGGAGCTGTTTTTT
few TRBJ2-5 TRBV3-1/TRBV3-2 TRBD1 CASSQESARGSETQYF TGTGCCAGCAGCCAAGAATCTGCCAGGGGGTCAGAGACCCAGTACTTC
NA TRBJ2-1 TRBV6-2/TRBV6-3 TRBD2 CASSPPLAGAEEQFF TGTGCCAGCAGTCCCCCCCTAGCGGGGGCCGAAGAGCAGTTCTTC
NA TRBJ2-3 TRBV6-1 NA CASSEVTSGPSTDTQYF TGTGCCAGCAGTGAGGTGACGAGCGGGCCTAGCACAGATACGCAGTATTTT
NA TRBJ2-7 TRBV7-2 NA CASSPVAGVPYEQYF TGTGCCAGCAGCCCGGTGGCAGGGGTCCCCTACGAGCAGTACTTC
NA TRBJ2-7 TRBV5-1 NA CASSQVGSTYEQYF TGCGCCAGCAGCCAAGTGGGGAGCACCTACGAGCAGTACTTC
NA TRBJ2-1 TRBV9 NA CASSVAPATPYSISYNEQFF TGTGCCAGCAGCGTGGCCCCCGCGACTCCCTACTCCATCTCCTACAATGAGCAGTTCTTC
few TRBJ1-2 TRBV3-1/TRBV3-2 NA CASSQAGGASGYTF TGTGCCAGCAGCCAAGCGGGGGGGGCGAGCGGCTACACCTTC
NA TRBJ1-4 TRBV6-1 TRBD1 CASSDVDRFNEKLFF TGTGCCAGCAGTGATGTGGACAGGTTTAATGAAAAACTGTTTTTT
NA TRBJ2-1 TRBV5-1 TRBD1 CASSLSGTGGHNEQFF TGCGCCAGCAGCTTGTCCGGGACAGGGGGACACAATGAGCAGTTCTTC
once TRBJ2-2 TRBV10-1 TRBD2 CASSGKAGGPNTGELFF TGCGCCAGCAGCGGGAAAGCGGGAGGGCCTAACACCGGGGAGCTGTTTTTT
NA TRBJ2-5 TRBV7-9 TRBD2 CASSSLAGKETQYF TGTGCCAGCAGCTCCCTAGCGGGGAAAGAGACCCAGTACTTC
once TRBJ1-6 TRBV5-4 TRBD1 CASSSTGENSPLHF TGTGCCAGCAGCTCTACAGGGGAGAATTCACCCCTCCACTTT
NA TRBJ2-7 TRBV30 TRBD2 CAWSLGLAGTYEQYF TGTGCCTGGAGCTTGGGACTAGCGGGTACCTACGAGCAGTACTTC
NA TRBJ2-7 TRBV3-1/TRBV3-2 NA CASSQEVASYEQYF TGTGCCAGCAGCCAAGAGGTAGCGAGCTACGAGCAGTACTTC
NA TRBJ1-4 TRBV5-5 TRBD1 CASSLPTGTNEKLFF TGTGCCAGCAGCTTGCCGACAGGGACTAATGAAAAACTGTTTTTT
NA TRBJ2-3 TRBV7-8 TRBD2 CASSPGTSRGIGDTQYF TGTGCCAGCAGCCCGGGGACTAGTCGAGGGATAGGGGATACGCAGTATTTT
NA TRBJ2-2 TRBV7-9 TRBD1 CASTVIPGQAYTGELFF TGTGCCAGCACCGTAATACCGGGACAGGCGTACACCGGGGAGCTGTTTTTT
NA TRBJ2-2 TRBV7-3 NA CASSPQRGSSGELFF TGTGCCAGCAGCCCCCAAAGGGGGTCATCCGGGGAGCTGTTTTTT